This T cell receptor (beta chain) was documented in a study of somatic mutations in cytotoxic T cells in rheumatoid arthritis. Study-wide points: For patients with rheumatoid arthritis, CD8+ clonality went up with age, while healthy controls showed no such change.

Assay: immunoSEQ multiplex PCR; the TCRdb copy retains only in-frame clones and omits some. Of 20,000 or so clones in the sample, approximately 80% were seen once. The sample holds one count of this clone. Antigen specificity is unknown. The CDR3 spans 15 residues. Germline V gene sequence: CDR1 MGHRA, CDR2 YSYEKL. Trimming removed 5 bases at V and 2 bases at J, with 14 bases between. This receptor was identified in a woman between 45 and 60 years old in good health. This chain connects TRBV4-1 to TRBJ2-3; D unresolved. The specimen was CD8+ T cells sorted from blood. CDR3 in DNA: TGCGCCAGCAGCTATGGCCGGACCACCACAGATACGCAGTATTTT. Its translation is CASSYGRTTTDTQYF.